The subject of this entry is one T cell receptor beta chain. These data come from a study of blood T cell repertoires in COVID-19. About the study: T cells, B-cell-depleted T cells, or PBMCs provided the cDNA or gDNA that served as material.

Authors' processing steps: From reference gene primer amplification, estimates of nucleated cell counts were derived. Produced via immunoSEQ multiplex PCR; TCRdb's table is partial and in-frame only. V and J calls plus clone size are reproduced from that table; the DNA served to infer D and trimming. The sample has a few hundred thousand clones, 89% seen once; the top ten hold about an eighth. Germline V gene sequence: CDR1 GTSNPN, CDR2 SVGIG (reference sequence). This CDR3 region has 13 residues. V was trimmed by 4 bases and J by 5 bases, leaving 14 bases between them. This receptor was identified in a woman aged 55 to 70 with acute or convalescent COVID-19. Sequencing was carried out using peripheral blood. The chain links TRBV30 to TRBJ1-2; D possibly corresponds to TRBD1 (5 bases). This CDR3 is CAWTPFRVYGYTF. CDR3 DNA sequence: TGTGCCTGGACCCCCTTCAGGGTATATGGCTACACCTTC. Based on the CDR3 plus reference TRBV30 and TRBJ1-2, the full variable domain is SQTIHQWPATLVQPVGSPLSLECTVEGTSNPNLYWYRQAAGRGLQLLFYSVGIGQISSEVPQNLSASRPQDRQFILSSKKLLLSDSGFYLCAWTPFRVYGYTFGSGTRLTVV.